This entry is about one TCR beta chain. The source of the sample is a study of OX40 agonist ivuxolimab in advanced cancers. Study summary: Patient treatment consisted of intravenous ivuxolimab administration every 2 weeks at 0.01 to 10 mg/kg.

Looked up from germline, CDR1 is SGDLS and CDR2 is YYNGEE. V shed 2 bases and J 7 bases; nucleotides not matched to a gene: 3. The CDR3 spans 14 residues. The method was immunoSEQ multiplex PCR; TCRdb's version includes in-frame clones alone and lacks a portion of them. This table holds fewer than 45,000 clones, roughly nine tenths found once. The chain carries TRBV9 and TRBJ1-6; 7 bases match TRBD1. The sample here was CD4+ or CD8+ T cells sorted from blood, taken in a trial of the OX40 agonist ivuxolimab. This TCR was recovered from an adult with an advanced solid tumor such as melanoma, head and neck, liver or kidney cancer. The chain's CDR3 is CASSVRGENSPLHF. CDR3 in DNA: TGTGCCAGCAGCGTCAGGGGGGAAAATTCACCCCTCCACTTT.